Listed below are T cell receptor beta chains from one sample, sequenced in a study of shared clonotypes between healthy human individuals. Only in-frame clones appear in the TCRdb table, and some are missing; sequencing was by immunoSEQ multiplex PCR. The data show some 2.3 million clones, with 93% seen just once and about 0.39% held by the top ten. What was sequenced was naive CD4+ T cells from PBMCs. These receptors originate from a man aged 18 to 35 in good health. Some clones in this sample may be carry-over from other donors' samples. The CDR3 runs from the conserved cysteine through the conserved F or W. D genes are given only for firm matches. Clone size is given for some rows only: seen once, a few or many times, or a class if the clone is expanded.

abundance,d_gene,j_gene,v_gene,CDR3aa,CDR3nt
-,-,TRBJ1-2,TRBV2,CASTDSYGYTF,TGTGCCAGCACCGACAGCTATGGCTACACCTTC
-,TRBD1,TRBJ2-7,TRBV7-9,CASSRQGSGEQYF,TGTGCCAGCAGCCGACAGGGTTCCGGCGAGCAGTACTTC
-,-,TRBJ2-1,TRBV11-3,CASSHSGGPYNEQFF,TGTGCCAGCAGCCACTCTGGAGGGCCCTACAATGAGCAGTTCTTC
-,-,TRBJ1-2,TRBV5-4,CASSLVGDRGGYTF,TGTGCCAGCAGCTTGGTGGGGGATCGGGGAGGCTACACCTTC
-,TRBD1,TRBJ1-1,TRBV19,CASSISGGRRAEAFF,TGTGCCAGTAGTATCTCAGGGGGCCGGAGGGCTGAAGCTTTCTTT
-,-,TRBJ2-7,TRBV7-9,CASSLAWGAPYEQYF,TGTGCCAGCAGCTTAGCTTGGGGGGCCCCCTACGAGCAGTACTTC
-,TRBD2,TRBJ2-5,TRBV30,CAWSLGGSQETQYF,TGTGCCTGGAGTCTCGGGGGGAGTCAAGAGACCCAGTACTTC
few,-,TRBJ1-2,TRBV28,CASTDPRGDGYTF,TGTGCCAGCACCGATCCGAGGGGGGATGGCTACACCTTC
-,-,TRBJ1-2,TRBV28,CASSFGAVGSNYGYTF,TGTGCCAGCAGTTTCGGAGCGGTTGGGTCTAACTATGGCTACACCTTC
-,-,TRBJ1-1,TRBV5-6,CASSNVWGTEAFF,TGTGCCAGCAGTAATGTGTGGGGGACTGAAGCTTTCTTT
-,TRBD2,TRBJ2-4,TRBV19,CASSIRGGSWDIQYF,TGTGCCAGTAGTATTAGAGGCGGGAGTTGGGACATTCAGTACTTC
-,TRBD2,TRBJ2-7,TRBV14,CASSPGLAVAQPSYEQYF,TGTGCCAGCAGTCCCGGACTAGCGGTGGCCCAGCCTTCCTACGAGCAGTACTTC
-,TRBD2,TRBJ2-7,TRBV13,CASSPASSGSLEQYF,TGTGCCAGCAGCCCAGCGTCTAGCGGGTCGTTGGAGCAGTACTTC
-,TRBD2,TRBJ2-7,TRBV7-9,CASSLVAGEGEQYF,TGTGCCAGCAGCTTAGTAGCGGGAGAGGGCGAGCAGTACTTC
-,TRBD1,TRBJ1-2,TRBV28,CASSLEQGAYGYTF,TGTGCCAGCAGTTTAGAACAGGGGGCGTATGGCTACACCTTC
-,-,TRBJ1-1,TRBV6-6,CASSYAGIMNTEAFF,TGTGCCAGCAGTTACGCCGGGATAATGAACACTGAAGCTTTCTTT
-,-,TRBJ2-1,TRBV5-4,CASSSQGGAAGEQFF,TGTGCCAGCAGCTCCCAGGGGGGAGCCGCGGGTGAGCAGTTCTTC
-,-,TRBJ2-5,TRBV20-1,CSARTAAQYF,TGCAGTGCTAGAACGGCGGCCCAGTACTTC
-,TRBD1,TRBJ2-2,TRBV6-6,CASSDRGSGELFF,TGTGCCAGCAGCGACAGGGGATCCGGGGAGCTGTTTTTT
once,-,TRBJ2-7,TRBV5-4,CASSSRFSEEQYF,TGTGCCAGCAGCTCCAGATTCTCGGAAGAGCAGTACTTC
-,-,TRBJ2-4,TRBV6-1,CASKEGGTKNIQYF,TGTGCCAGCAAAGAGGGGGGAACCAAAAACATTCAGTACTTC
-,-,TRBJ1-5,TRBV27,CASSLYGTASNQPQHF,TGTGCCAGCAGTTTATACGGGACGGCTAGCAATCAGCCCCAGCATTTT
-,TRBD2,TRBJ2-3,TRBV7-2,CASSARTSGGTDTQYF,TGTGCCAGCAGCGCCCGGACTAGCGGGGGCACAGATACGCAGTATTTT
-,-,TRBJ2-6,TRBV28,CASRAGRGGANVLTF,TGTGCCAGCAGGGCTGGACGAGGAGGGGCCAACGTCCTGACTTTC
-,-,TRBJ1-1,TRBV18,CASSPRRTEDTEAFF,TGTGCCAGCTCGCCAAGGAGGACGGAGGACACTGAAGCTTTCTTT
-,TRBD1,TRBJ1-2,TRBV28,CASSFRGTGVNYGYTF,TGTGCCAGCAGTTTCAGAGGGACAGGAGTTAACTATGGCTACACCTTC
-,-,TRBJ2-1,TRBV11-1,CASSGSWGNEQFF,TGTGCCAGCAGCGGATCGTGGGGAAATGAGCAGTTCTTC
-,TRBD2,TRBJ2-3,TRBV5-4,CASSLGTSMNTQYF,TGTGCCAGCAGCCTAGGGACTAGCATGAATACGCAGTATTTT
-,TRBD2,TRBJ2-7,TRBV18,CASSPLGLAGGHEQYF,TGTGCCAGCTCACCACTAGGCCTAGCGGGAGGTCACGAGCAGTACTTC
-,TRBD2,TRBJ2-1,TRBV25-1,CASSEGLARHSYNEQFF,TGTGCCAGCAGTGAGGGACTAGCGCGACACTCCTACAATGAGCAGTTCTTC
-,-,TRBJ1-5,TRBV2,CASSVLGSRGNQPQHF,TGTGCCAGCAGTGTACTAGGCTCCAGGGGCAATCAGCCCCAGCATTTT
-,-,TRBJ2-7,TRBV6-1,CASPDGTYEQYF,TGTGCCAGCCCGGACGGGACCTACGAGCAGTACTTC
-,-,TRBJ1-1,TRBV7-2,CASSLGRGSTEAFF,TGTGCCAGCAGCTTGGGAAGGGGGTCTACTGAAGCTTTCTTT
-,-,TRBJ2-1,TRBV27,CASMLGLSRNEQFF,TGTGCCAGCATGCTTGGGCTGTCTCGGAATGAGCAGTTCTTC
-,TRBD2,TRBJ2-2,TRBV19,CATRRLAENTGELFF,TGTGCCACCAGGAGACTAGCGGAAAACACCGGGGAGCTGTTTTTT